Listed here are 21 T cell receptor beta chains from one sample, sequenced in a study of shared clonotypes between healthy human individuals. Method: immunoSEQ multiplex PCR; TCRdb's copy keeps in-frame clones and lacks some. The repertoire holds about 2.4 million clones, with approximately 94% as singletons. Material: naive CD4+ T cells from PBMCs. Noted subset: CD45RA+ positively selected. These receptors came from a man younger than 35 in good health. Some clones in this sample may be carry-over from other donors' samples.

The chain is built from TRBV29-1 and TRBJ2-7; TRBD2 matches 10 bases. The CDR3 length is 20 residues. Germline CDR1 is SQVTM and CDR2 is ANQGSEA. The ends lost 5 bases at V and 2 bases at J; junction bases unmatched: 24. CDR3 sequence (DNA): TGCAGCGTTCGGGGGGGCGCGCTCCGACCCCGGACTAGCGGCCCCTACGAGCAGTACTTC. This translates into CSVRGGALRPRTSGPYEQYF.

This chain uses TRBV27 with TRBJ2-7, with 7 bases matching TRBD2. V shed 1 base, J shed 2 bases, and the junction held 5 bases outside the gene matches. CDR3 length equals 15 residues. Looked up from germline, CDR1 is MNHEY and CDR2 is SMNVEV (reference sequence). CDR3 nucleotide sequence: TGTGCCAGCAGTTTATTGGCGGGGGTGACCTACGAGCAGTACTTC. Translated, it gives CASSLLAGVTYEQYF.

This chain connects TRBV14 to TRBJ2-7, with D perhaps being TRBD1 or TRBD2 (5 bases each). Per germline, CDR1 SGHDN and CDR2 FVKESK. The length of the CDR3 is 16 residues. Trimming removed 0 bases at V and 0 bases at J, with 12 bases between. As DNA, the CDR3 is TGTGCCAGCAGCCAAGACAGGGAGTACATCTCCTACGAGCAGTACTTC. Translated: CASSQDREYISYEQYF.

The chain joins TRBV27 to TRBJ2-7, with D unresolved. The CDR3 is made up of 13 amino acids. The germline gives CDR1 MNHEY, CDR2 SMNVEV (reference sequence). The V gene lost 3 bases and the J gene lost 4 bases, with 10 bases spanning the gap. The CDR3 is CASSFSSLYEQYF. DNA for the CDR3: TGTGCCAGCAGTTTTTCTAGTCTGTACGAGCAGTACTTC.

V and J are TRBV7-3 and TRBJ2-7; a weak D match, TRBD2 (5 bases). Germline V gene data show CDR1 as SGHTA and CDR2 as FQGTGA. Trimming took 8 bases from V and 6 from J, leaving 23 bases between them. The CDR3 totals 15 residues. The CDR3 protein is CASSIHGGGEGEQYF. The CDR3 nucleotides read TGTGCCAGCTCGATCCACGGCGGAGGTGAGGGCGAGCAGTACTTC.

The genes are TRBV11-2 and TRBJ2-1; possibly TRBD2 for D (5 bases). The CDR3 spans 15 residues. The germline gives CDR1 SGHAT, CDR2 FQNNGV. V dropped 2 bases and J dropped 4 bases, with 12 bases sitting between them. CDR3 loop: CASSLQDFSYNEQFF. In DNA form, the CDR3 reads TGTGCCAGCAGCTTACAGGACTTCTCTTACAATGAGCAGTTCTTC. Complete variable domain (other parts from reference TRBV11-2 and TRBJ2-1): EAGVAQSPRYKIIEKRQSVAFWCNPISGHATLYWYQQILGQGPKLLIQFQNNGVVDDSQLPKDRFSAERLKGVDSTLKIQPAKLEDSAVYLCASSLQDFSYNEQFFGPGTRLTVL.

The chain couples TRBV5-4 to TRBJ2-2; 7 nucleotides agree with TRBD2. The CDR3 length is 14 residues. Germline trimming cut 4 bases from V and 6 bases from J; bases unmatched to any gene: 6. Germline CDR1 SGHNT, CDR2 YYREEE (reference sequence). DNA of the CDR3: TGTGCCAGCAGCCCGACTAGCTTACCCGGGGAGCTGTTTTTT. This encodes CASSPTSLPGELFF.

This chain uses TRBV27 with TRBJ2-3; D is unclear. Germline CDR1 MNHEY, CDR2 SMNVEV (reference sequence). The CDR3 has 13 amino acids. Trimming took off 6 bases at V and 2 bases at J, with 9 bases between the two ends. The CDR3 DNA reads TGTGCCAGCAGCTCCAAGCCCACAGATACGCAGTATTTT. As protein: CASSSKPTDTQYF.

This chain links TRBV6-5 with TRBJ2-3, with 7 positions matching TRBD1. This CDR3 contains 14 residues. Looked up from germline, CDR1 is MNHEY and CDR2 is SVGAGI. V trimming: 6 bases; J trimming: 3 bases; junction bases outside the gene matches: 6. The CDR3 protein is CASSSGQVTDTQYF. The CDR3 coding sequence is TGTGCCAGCAGCTCCGGACAGGTTACAGATACGCAGTATTTT.

The chain joins TRBV27 to TRBJ2-2; D is uncertain. Germline lookup yields CDR1 MNHEY and CDR2 SMNVEV (reference sequence). The V gene lost 2 bases and the J gene lost 6 bases, with 10 bases spanning the gap. CDR3 length: 14 residues. This CDR3 reads CASSLESGSGELFF. The CDR3 DNA reads as TGTGCCAGCAGTTTAGAATCTGGTTCCGGGGAGCTGTTTTTT.

The chain recombines TRBV11-3 with TRBJ2-1, with TRBD1 matching over 7 bases. The germline CDR1 and CDR2 sequences are SGHNT and YENEEA. The CDR3 consists of 14 residues. Trimming at V came to 4 bases and at J to 7 bases, leaving 7 bases not matched to a gene. The CDR3 reads CASSSNRGPNEQFF. CDR3 bases: TGTGCCAGCAGCTCTAACAGGGGACCTAATGAGCAGTTCTTC.

Worth noting for this clone: Other nucleotide sequences from this sample produce the same CDR3. The chain uses TRBV9 and TRBJ2-1; the D is unclear. The CDR3 runs to 13 residues. Between the trimmed V and J ends, which lost 0 bases and 3 bases, there was a span of 4 bases. Germline V gene lookup returns CDR1 SGDLS and CDR2 YYNGEE. CDR3 DNA: TGTGCCAGCAGCGTAGAGGGCTACAATGAGCAGTTCTTC. It encodes CASSVEGYNEQFF. Supplemented by reference TRBV9 and TRBJ2-1, the full variable domain reads DSGVTQTPKHLITATGQRVTLRCSPRSGDLSVYWYQQSLDQGLQFLIQYYNGEERAKGNILERFSAQQFPDLHSELNLSSLELGDSALYFCASSVEGYNEQFFGPGTRLTVL.

V is TRBV6-1 and J is TRBJ2-5; 11 bases line up with TRBD2. Trimming took 7 bases from V and 4 from J; bases not matched to a gene: 5. Germline CDR1 MNHNS, CDR2 SASEGT. This CDR3 has 14 amino acids. CDR3 protein: CASNVAGGGETQYF. CDR3 in DNA: TGTGCCAGCAATGTAGCGGGGGGGGGAGAGACCCAGTACTTC.

In its sample, this clone was seen once. The rearrangement links TRBV18 to TRBJ2-2; perhaps TRBD1 as D (5 bases). The germline CDR1 and CDR2 sequences are KGHSH and LQKENI. V was pared by 4 bases and J by 10 bases, with 13 bases between. The CDR3 has 13 residues. DNA of the CDR3: TGTGCCAGCTCACGAGACAGTATTTCGGAGCTGTTTTTT. Protein: CASSRDSISELFF.

The V call is TRBV2, the J call TRBJ2-2; the match to TRBD2 covers 13 bases. Germline CDR1 SNHLY, CDR2 FYNNEI. V trimming: 2 bases; J trimming: 5 bases; junction bases outside the gene matches: 5. The CDR3 loop spans 17 amino acids. For the CDR3, the DNA is TGTGCCAGCAGTGAATCGGGACTAGCGGGACGGACCGGGGAGCTGTTTTTT. It specifies CASSESGLAGRTGELFF.

This clone appeared once. The chain links TRBV27 to TRBJ1-2, with D hard to call. The V and J ends lost 1 base and 3 bases respectively, with 21 bases between them. The CDR3 loop spans 18 amino acids. CDR1 is MNHEY, CDR2 SMNVEV, per germline (reference sequence). The CDR3 bases are TGTGCCAGCAGTTTATTCGGGCAGGTCCGCTCAACTGACTATGGCTACACCTTC. It yields the protein CASSLFGQVRSTDYGYTF.

The V call is TRBV19, the J call TRBJ2-7, with 7 bases aligning to TRBD1. V was clipped by 6 bases and J by 3 bases; unmatched bases: 8. Germline lookup yields CDR1 LNHDA and CDR2 SQIVND (reference sequence). This CDR3 comprises 14 residues. The CDR3 DNA reads as TGTGCCAGTAGCCCCGCGGCAGGGGGCTACGAGCAGTACTTC. Translation: CASSPAAGGYEQYF.

V is TRBV5-1 and J is TRBJ2-5; 13 bases fit TRBD2. Looked up from germline, CDR1 is SGHRS and CDR2 is YFSETQ. This CDR3 has 16 amino acids. V was clipped by 4 bases and J by 5 bases; unmatched bases: 8. In nucleotides, the CDR3 is TGCGCCAGCAGCCCGGGACTAGCGGGAAGAAAGGAGACCCAGTACTTC. Translation gives CASSPGLAGRKETQYF.

The CDR3 DNA sequence: TGTGCCTGGTCTCGAACCGGGACTAGCGTATGGGAGCAGTTCTTC. Translated, it gives CAWSRTGTSVWEQFF. The chain uses TRBV30 and TRBJ2-1; 10 nucleotides line up with TRBD2. This CDR3 spans 15 amino acids. Germline CDR1 is GTSNPN and CDR2 is SVGIG (reference sequence). The junction had 14 bases not matched to a gene; V was cut back by 5 bases and J by 10 bases.

V gene TRBV25-1 combines with J gene TRBJ1-5, with 7 bases lining up with TRBD1. This CDR3 contains 15 residues. Germline CDR1 reads MGHDK; CDR2 reads SYGVNS. Unmatched junction bases numbered 6, after V lost 2 bases and J lost 5 bases. The CDR3 DNA reads as TGTGCCAGCAGTGAACTTGGGACAGCCGATCAGCCCCAGCATTTT. Residues: CASSELGTADQPQHF.

This rearrangement joins TRBV11-2 to TRBJ1-2; D gene ambiguous. The germline gives CDR1 SGHAT, CDR2 FQNNGV. The CDR3 loop spans 14 amino acids. V shed 4 bases and J shed 2 bases, with 11 bases lying between them. The chain's CDR3 is CASSSYPQNYGYTF. CDR3 sequence (DNA): TGTGCCAGCAGCTCTTATCCACAGAACTATGGCTACACCTTC. Variable domain in full (rest from reference TRBV11-2 and TRBJ1-2): EAGVAQSPRYKIIEKRQSVAFWCNPISGHATLYWYQQILGQGPKLLIQFQNNGVVDDSQLPKDRFSAERLKGVDSTLKIQPAKLEDSAVYLCASSSYPQNYGYTFGSGTRLTVV.